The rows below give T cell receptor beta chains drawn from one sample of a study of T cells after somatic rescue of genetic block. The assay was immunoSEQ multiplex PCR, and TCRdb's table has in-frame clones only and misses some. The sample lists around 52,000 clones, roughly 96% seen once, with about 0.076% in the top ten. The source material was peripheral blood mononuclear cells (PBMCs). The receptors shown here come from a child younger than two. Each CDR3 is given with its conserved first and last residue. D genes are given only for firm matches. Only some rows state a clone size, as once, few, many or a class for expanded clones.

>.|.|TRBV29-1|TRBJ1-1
TGCAGCGTTGAAGGGGGCACTGAAGCTTTCTTT
CSVEGGTEAFF
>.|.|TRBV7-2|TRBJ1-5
TGTGCCAGCAGCTTATCTAGTGGGCAGCCCCAGCATTTT
CASSLSSGQPQHF
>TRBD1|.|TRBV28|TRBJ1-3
TGTGCCAGCAGTTCAGGGGACAGCCGAAACACCATATATTTT
CASSSGDSRNTIYF
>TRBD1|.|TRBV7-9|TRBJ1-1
TGTGCCAGCAGCCCGCGACAGGGGGCCATGAACACTGAAGCTTTCTTT
CASSPRQGAMNTEAFF
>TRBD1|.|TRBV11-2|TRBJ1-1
TGTGCCAGCAGCTCCAGGACAGGGAGGGGGAACACTGAAGCTTTCTTT
CASSSRTGRGNTEAFF
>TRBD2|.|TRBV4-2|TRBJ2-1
TGTGCCAGCAGCCAAGAGGCTAGCGGGAGAGGGTACAATGAGCAGTTCTTC
CASSQEASGRGYNEQFF
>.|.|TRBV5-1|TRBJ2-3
TGCGCCAGCAGCTTGGCGCTTGTCCGCACAGATACGCAGTATTTT
CASSLALVRTDTQYF
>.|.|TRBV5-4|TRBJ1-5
TGTGCCAGCAGCTTGGGCAATCAGCCCCAGCATTTT
CASSLGNQPQHF
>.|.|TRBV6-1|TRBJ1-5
TGTGCCAGCAACCAAGGGGGTTTCAATCAGCCCCAGCATTTT
CASNQGGFNQPQHF
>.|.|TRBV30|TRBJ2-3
TGTGCCTGGAGTGTACTGGATACGCAGTATTTT
CAWSVLDTQYF
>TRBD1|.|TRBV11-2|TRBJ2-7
TGTGCCAGCAGCACCCCCCGGGACAGGGGTCCCTACGAGCAGTACTTC
CASSTPRDRGPYEQYF
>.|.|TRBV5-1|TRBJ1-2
TGCGCCAGCAGCCCCGTCGAGAGCTATGGCTACACCTTC
CASSPVESYGYTF
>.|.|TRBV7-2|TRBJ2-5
TGTGCCAGCAGCTTTAACGGGGGGCGAGAGACCCAGTACTTC
CASSFNGGRETQYF
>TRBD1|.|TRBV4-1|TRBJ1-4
TGCGCCAGCAGCCAACCGGGACAGGGTGAAAAACTGTTTTTT
CASSQPGQGEKLFF
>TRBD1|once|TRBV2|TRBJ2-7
TGTGCCAGCAGTAAAAGACAGGGGAACGAGCAGTACTTC
CASSKRQGNEQYF
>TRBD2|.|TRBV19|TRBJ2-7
TGTGCCAGTAGTATAGGCCTAGCGGACCCCAGCGAGCAGTACTTC
CASSIGLADPSEQYF
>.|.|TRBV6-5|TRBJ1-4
TGTGCCAGCAGTTACGCATCGGGGTACGAAAAACTGTTTTTT
CASSYASGYEKLFF
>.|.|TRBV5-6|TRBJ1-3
TGTGCCAGCAGCTTGGCCACGGCGGTGTCCTCTGGAAACACCATATATTTT
CASSLATAVSSGNTIYF
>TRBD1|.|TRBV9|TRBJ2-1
TGTGCCAGCAGCGTCCGGGACAGCTCCTACAATGAGCAGTTCTTC
CASSVRDSSYNEQFF
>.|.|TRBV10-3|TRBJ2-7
TGTGCCATCTTCGATTATTACGAGCAGTACTTC
CAIFDYYEQYF
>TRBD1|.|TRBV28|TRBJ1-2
TGTGCCAGCACCGCGACAGGGCACTATGGCTACACCTTC
CASTATGHYGYTF
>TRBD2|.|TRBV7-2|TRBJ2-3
TGTGCCAGCAGCTTGACTAGCGGCCTTCCGGCAGATACGCAGTATTTT
CASSLTSGLPADTQYF